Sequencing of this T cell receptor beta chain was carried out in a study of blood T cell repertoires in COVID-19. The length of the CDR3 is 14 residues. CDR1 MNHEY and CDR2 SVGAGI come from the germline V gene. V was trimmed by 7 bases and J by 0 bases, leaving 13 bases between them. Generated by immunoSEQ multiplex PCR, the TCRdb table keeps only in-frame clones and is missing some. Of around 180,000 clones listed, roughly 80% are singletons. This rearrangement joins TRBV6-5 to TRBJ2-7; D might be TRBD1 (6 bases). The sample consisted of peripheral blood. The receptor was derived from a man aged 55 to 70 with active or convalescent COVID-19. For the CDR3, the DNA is TGTGCCAGCAAGCCGGGACATAGCTCCTACGAGCAGTACTTC. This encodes CASKPGHSSYEQYF.